This T cell receptor (beta chain) came from a study of Siglec-9 on CD8 T cells in melanoma (dated by TCRdb to the late 2010s). At the level of the whole study: In this study, researchers looked at how Siglec-9 is expressed on CD8+ T cells and what Siglec-9 does to regulate T cells within the melanoma tumor microenvironment.

What the work shows at the level of the full study, not this receptor alone: An effector memory CD8+ T-cell subset that appeared to accumulate within melanoma tumors was reported to be marked and regulated by Siglec-9.

Preparation of the library involved the immunoSEQ multiplex PCR assay. TCRdb took this table from immuneACCESS and kept in-frame rearrangements with V and J called. Such tables lack part of the clones; where checked against another copy, unresolved V genes explain under half of the gap, and the rest is unexplained. The sample yields about 36,000 clones; around 82% were counted once. The ten largest clones take up approximately 2% of the sample. In the germline V gene, CDR1 corresponds to MRHNA and CDR2 to SNTAGT. From the cysteine up to the phenylalanine, the CDR3 has a length of 14 residues. Here the CDR3 DNA is all that survives: 42 bases in frame from base 1. V is cut back by 5 bases and J by 1 base, with 1 base in the junction unmatched. This clone was recorded a few times. There is no known antigen for this receptor. Base qualities are not recorded, but no much larger clone differs from it by a single base.

The V and J genes are TRBV6-4 and TRBJ2-3; 9 bases in the middle match TRBD2. The material sequenced was Siglec-9- CD8+ T cells sorted from blood. Sample cell subset or site, as interpreted from the label and publication: CD8 T cells lacking Siglec-9. The clonotype was recovered from a human donor in good health. The DNA sequence reads TGTGCCAGCAGTTCTAGCGGGGGCACAGATACGCAGTATTTT. Its translation reads: CASSSSGGTDTQYF.